This is a list of T cell receptor beta chains from one sample in a study of blood T cell repertoires in COVID-19. TCRdb's table, derived via immunoSEQ multiplex PCR, lists solely in-frame clones and lacks some. The table lists some 320,000 clones, about nine tenths of them singletons. The sequenced sample was peripheral blood. All receptors derive from a woman aged 25-40 years with COVID-19, enrolled during active disease. CDR3s include the opening cysteine and the closing phenylalanine or tryptophan. A D gene is named only where the DNA matches it firmly. Clone size, where shown, is once, few, many, or a class for clones that have expanded.

abundance: .; j_gene: TRBJ2-5; v_gene: TRBV14; d_gene: .; CDR3aa: CASSQAQRVGETQYF; CDR3nt: TGTGCCAGCAGCCAGGCTCAGAGGGTAGGGGAGACCCAGTACTTC
abundance: .; j_gene: TRBJ2-3; v_gene: TRBV6-5; d_gene: .; CDR3aa: CASSYSPSTDTQYF; CDR3nt: TGTGCCAGCAGCTATAGCCCTAGCACAGATACGCAGTATTTT
abundance: once; j_gene: TRBJ2-2; v_gene: TRBV28; d_gene: .; CDR3aa: CASSFSYTGELFF; CDR3nt: TGTGCCAGCAGTTTCAGTTACACCGGGGAGCTGTTTTTT
abundance: .; j_gene: TRBJ2-7; v_gene: TRBV28; d_gene: TRBD2; CDR3aa: CASTRGGATTFLYEQYF; CDR3nt: TGTGCCAGCACCCGGGGGGGGGCGACGACCTTCCTCTACGAGCAGTACTTC
abundance: .; j_gene: TRBJ2-1; v_gene: TRBV6-5; d_gene: TRBD1; CDR3aa: CASSTGGNEQFF; CDR3nt: TGTGCCAGCAGTACAGGGGGCAATGAGCAGTTCTTC
abundance: .; j_gene: TRBJ1-1; v_gene: TRBV28; d_gene: .; CDR3aa: CASSLWRAENTEAFF; CDR3nt: TGTGCCAGCAGTTTGTGGAGGGCGGAGAACACTGAAGCTTTCTTT
abundance: .; j_gene: TRBJ1-4; v_gene: TRBV5-4; d_gene: .; CDR3aa: CASSLVGGSEEEKLFF; CDR3nt: TGTGCCAGCAGCTTGGTCGGGGGGAGTGAAGAGGAAAAACTGTTTTTT
abundance: .; j_gene: TRBJ2-1; v_gene: TRBV18; d_gene: TRBD2; CDR3aa: CASSPFLAGKTSNEQFF; CDR3nt: TGTGCCAGCTCACCGTTTCTAGCGGGGAAGACATCCAATGAGCAGTTCTTC
abundance: .; j_gene: TRBJ2-2; v_gene: TRBV3-1/TRBV3-2; d_gene: .; CDR3aa: CASSPRQVRTGELFF; CDR3nt: TGTGCCAGCAGCCCTAGACAGGTCCGGACCGGGGAGCTGTTTTTT
abundance: .; j_gene: TRBJ2-5; v_gene: TRBV4-2; d_gene: TRBD2; CDR3aa: CASSQDKASGGARETQYF; CDR3nt: TGTGCCAGCAGCCAAGATAAGGCTAGCGGGGGGGCCCGGGAGACCCAGTACTTC
abundance: .; j_gene: TRBJ1-1; v_gene: TRBV30; d_gene: TRBD1; CDR3aa: CAWSTGGNTEAFF; CDR3nt: TGTGCCTGGTCCACAGGGGGCAACACTGAAGCTTTCTTT
abundance: .; j_gene: TRBJ1-3; v_gene: TRBV5-6; d_gene: .; CDR3aa: CASSFLSSGNTIYF; CDR3nt: TGTGCCAGCAGCTTTTTGAGCTCTGGAAACACCATATATTTT
abundance: few; j_gene: TRBJ1-2; v_gene: TRBV6-5; d_gene: TRBD1; CDR3aa: CASSFLRQGAGYGYTF; CDR3nt: TGTGCCAGCAGTTTCCTCAGACAGGGGGCAGGCTATGGCTACACCTTC
abundance: .; j_gene: TRBJ1-2; v_gene: TRBV27; d_gene: .; CDR3aa: CASSPGFNYGYTF; CDR3nt: TGTGCCAGCAGTCCGGGTTTCAACTATGGCTACACCTTC
abundance: .; j_gene: TRBJ1-3; v_gene: TRBV25-1; d_gene: TRBD1; CDR3aa: CASSAYRGLAGNTIYF; CDR3nt: TGTGCCAGCAGTGCCTACAGGGGCCTAGCTGGAAACACCATATATTTT
abundance: .; j_gene: TRBJ1-3; v_gene: TRBV7-6; d_gene: .; CDR3aa: CASSFRASGSGNTIYF; CDR3nt: TGTGCCAGCAGCTTCAGGGCGTCTGGTTCTGGAAACACCATATATTTT
abundance: .; j_gene: TRBJ2-3; v_gene: TRBV2; d_gene: TRBD2; CDR3aa: CASSAVAGGQYF; CDR3nt: TGTGCCAGCAGTGCCGTAGCGGGGGGGCAGTATTTT